A single sample gave rise to the 25 T cell receptor beta chains below, sequenced in a study of control samples from healthy donors and cancer patients. Produced via immunoSEQ multiplex PCR; TCRdb's table is partial and in-frame only. The data hold 140,000 to 150,000 clones, with around 90% observed a single time. The specimen sequenced was blood. All receptors derive from a man aged 25 to 40 in good health.

The chain couples TRBV9 to TRBJ1-3; D gene ambiguous. This CDR3 spans 13 amino acids. Trimming stripped 4 bases from V and 0 bases from J, with 5 bases between. Germline CDR1 SGDLS, CDR2 YYNGEE. DNA of the CDR3: TGTGCCAGCAGCTTAGACTCTGGAAACACCATATATTTT. It is translated as CASSLDSGNTIYF.

The V gene is TRBV29-1, the J gene TRBJ2-1; D is perhaps TRBD2 (6 bases). Trimming shortened V by 3 bases and J by 3 bases, and 15 bases separated the two germline ends. The CDR3 is 15 amino acids. Germline V lookup: CDR1 SQVTM, CDR2 ANQGSEA. The CDR3 coding sequence is TGCAGCGTTGAGATGAATGCGGGGTTCTACAATGAGCAGTTCTTC. Its translation: CSVEMNAGFYNEQFF.

Comment on this clone: In the same sample, other DNA sequences code for this CDR3. The CDR3 region has the DNA TGTGCCACCAGTGACAGGGGGAGCACAGATACGCAGTATTTT. Encoded protein: CATSDRGSTDTQYF. This chain joins TRBV24-1 and TRBJ2-3; 7 bases are a match to TRBD1. The CDR3 has 14 residues. Per germline, CDR1 KGHDR and CDR2 SFDVKD. V was pared by 4 bases and J by 0 bases, with 0 bases of the junction left unmatched.

The gene calls are TRBV21-1 and TRBJ1-3; the D call in the table, TRBD1, was not verified against the DNA. TRBV21-1 is classified as a pseudogene. The CDR3 is 18 amino acids. The CDR3 DNA is TGTGCCAGCAGCAAAGGAAGATTCCAGGGGGCGCACGGAAACACCATATATTTT. This codes for CASSKGRFQGAHGNTIYF.

The gene calls are TRBV20-1 and TRBJ2-3; a weak D match, TRBD2 (5 bases). The germline CDR1 and CDR2 sequences are DFQATT and SNEGSKA (reference sequence). This CDR3 contains 15 residues. V dropped 3 bases and J dropped 5 bases, with 18 bases sitting between them. The CDR3 sequence: CSASGQLNGKDTQYF. CDR3 DNA sequence: TGCAGTGCTAGTGGGCAGCTCAACGGGAAAGATACGCAGTATTTT.

This clone was picked up one time. DNA of the CDR3: TGTGCCAGTGAAGTGGGCTCTGGAAACACCATATATTTT. Its translation: CASEVGSGNTIYF. The chain recombines TRBV19 with TRBJ1-3; no firm D call. V shed 8 bases and J shed 0 bases, with 8 bases lying between them. CDR3 size: 13 residues. CDR1 LNHDA and CDR2 SQIVND come from the germline V gene (reference sequence).

The chain combines TRBV19 with TRBJ2-7; D might be TRBD1 (5 bases). The CDR3 spans 14 residues. Trimming took 6 bases from V and 0 from J, leaving 12 bases between them. CDR1 and CDR2 from the germline V gene are LNHDA and SQIVND (reference sequence). CDR3 nucleotides: TGTGCCAGTAGCCCAACGCAGGGCTCCTACGAGCAGTACTTC. As protein: CASSPTQGSYEQYF.

The rearrangement links TRBV19 to TRBJ2-2, with 7 positions matching TRBD2. V shed 8 bases and J 1 base; nucleotides not matched to a gene: 10. This CDR3 comprises 16 residues. Germline CDR1 is LNHDA and CDR2 is SQIVND (reference sequence). CDR3 region: CASRGTPGGNTGELFF. CDR3 nucleotides: TGTGCCAGTCGAGGGACCCCGGGGGGGAACACCGGGGAGCTGTTTTTT. Supplemented by reference TRBV19 and TRBJ2-2, the full variable domain reads DGGITQSPKYLFRKEGQNVTLSCEQNLNHDAMYWYRQDPGQGLRLIYYSQIVNDFQKGDIAEGYSVSREKKESFPLTVTSAQKNPTAFYLCASRGTPGGNTGELFFGEGSRLTVL.

The chain employs TRBV6-5 and TRBJ2-7; D may be TRBD2 (5 bases). V was clipped by 6 bases and J by 0 bases, with 12 bases between them. The CDR3 is 14 residues long. CDR1 and CDR2 (germline): MNHEY, SVGAGI. Here the CDR3 DNA reads TGTGCCAGCAGCCCCTCGGGGTTCTCCTACGAGCAGTACTTC. Amino acid sequence: CASSPSGFSYEQYF.

The chain joins TRBV4-1 to TRBJ2-1; 7 bases are a match to TRBD2. CDR1 MGHRA and CDR2 YSYEKL come from the germline V gene. The J segment lost 2 bases and the V segment lost 1 base, leaving 8 bases of the junction unmatched. The CDR3 covers 17 residues. CDR3 DNA sequence: TGCGCCAGCAGCCAAGGGATTTCGGCGGGGGCCTACAATGAGCAGTTCTTC. Its protein product is CASSQGISAGAYNEQFF.

Comments on this clone: Different DNA sequences within this sample yield the same CDR3. The V and J genes are TRBV19 and TRBJ2-3; D ambiguous. Trimming pared 0 bases from V and 2 bases from J, leaving 3 bases between. This CDR3 has 13 residues. Germline CDR1 and CDR2: LNHDA and SQIVND (reference sequence). The CDR3 bases are TGTGCCAGTAGTATAGACAACACAGATACGCAGTATTTT. Encoded protein: CASSIDNTDTQYF.

This chain's CDR3 is CASSSSRLAGTGELFF. For the CDR3, the DNA is TGTGCCAGCAGCTCCTCAAGACTAGCTGGGACCGGGGAGCTGTTTTTT. The rearrangement links TRBV3-1 (or the pseudogene TRBV3-2) to TRBJ2-2, with 7 bases identical to TRBD2. The CDR3 totals 16 residues. Germline CDR1 LGHDT, CDR2 YNNKEL (reference sequence). V gave up 5 bases and J gave up 5 bases; unmatched junction bases: 11.

The chain uses TRBV21-1 and TRBJ2-3; the listed D gene, TRBD2, was not tested against the DNA. TRBV21-1 is described as a pseudogene. The CDR3 length is 20 residues. CDR3 nucleotides: TGTGCCAGCAGCCACCAGGACAGGTTCACTAGCGGGGGGGAAACAGATACGCAGTATTTT. It specifies CASSHQDRFTSGGETDTQYF.

This clone appeared once. V usage is TRBV13 and J usage is TRBJ2-3; no firm D call. Germline assignment: CDR1 PRHDT and CDR2 FYEKMQ (reference sequence). The CDR3 runs to 13 residues. With 0 bases removed from V and 6 bases from J, the gap between germline ends came to 7 bases. CDR3 protein: CASSLGADDTQYF. As DNA, the CDR3 is TGTGCCAGCAGCTTAGGGGCTGACGATACGCAGTATTTT.

This clone appeared a few times. This sequence joins TRBV5-1 and TRBJ1-6; 10 bases match TRBD1. V gave up 0 bases and J gave up 4 bases; unmatched junction bases: 1. Per the germline V gene, CDR1 is SGHRS and CDR2 is YFSETQ. This CDR3 contains 16 residues. CDR3 sequence (DNA): TGCGCCAGCAGCTTGGGGACAGGGGGGTATAATTCACCCCTCCACTTT. Its protein product is CASSLGTGGYNSPLHF. The full variable domain, rest sourced from reference TRBV5-1 and TRBJ1-6, is KAGVTQTPRYLIKTRGQQVTLSCSPISGHRSVSWYQQTPGQGLQFLFEYFSETQRNKGNFPGRFSGRQFSNSRSEMNVSTLELGDSALYLCASSLGTGGYNSPLHFGNGTRLTVT.

The chain uses TRBV5-4 and TRBJ2-2; 7 bases agree with TRBD1. The CDR3 length is 16 residues. The J segment lost 3 bases and the V segment lost 0 bases, leaving 5 bases of the junction unmatched. Germline CDR1 is SGHNT and CDR2 is YYREEE (reference sequence). The CDR3: CASSLGGGADTGELFF. For the CDR3, the DNA is TGTGCCAGCAGCTTGGGAGGGGGCGCCGACACCGGGGAGCTGTTTTTT.

This sequence joins TRBV19 and TRBJ1-3, with a possible D match to TRBD1 (5 bases). The CDR3 spans 16 residues. CDR1 is LNHDA, CDR2 SQIVND, per germline (reference sequence). V was clipped by 10 bases and J by 0 bases, with 19 bases between them. The DNA of the CDR3 is TGTGCCACCACTCCCCCCGGGGCCCGCTCTGGAAACACCATATATTTT. Translated, it gives CATTPPGARSGNTIYF.

V and J are TRBV10-3 and TRBJ1-4; D unclear. V was trimmed by 4 bases and J by 7 bases, leaving 10 bases between them. The CDR3 length is 13 residues. Germline V lookup: CDR1 ENHRY, CDR2 SYGVKD. The CDR3 coding sequence is TGTGCCATCAGTGCAGAAGGGTTTGAAAAACTGTTTTTT. Encoded protein: CAISAEGFEKLFF.

The chain recombines TRBV2 with TRBJ2-3; a possible D gene is TRBD1 (5 bases). Germline V gives CDR1 SNHLY, CDR2 FYNNEI. Trimming shortened V by 5 bases and J by 5 bases, and 17 bases separated the two germline ends. The CDR3 extends over 15 amino acids. CDR3 sequence reads: CASSLYRKQGDTQYF. The CDR3 DNA is TGTGCCAGCAGTCTCTACAGGAAGCAAGGAGATACGCAGTATTTT.

The chain links TRBV5-4 to TRBJ1-2; D is perhaps TRBD1 (5 bases). The CDR3 covers 15 residues. The ends were cut back, 1 base at V and 5 bases at J, with 15 bases in the middle. Germline V gene data show CDR1 as SGHNT and CDR2 as YYREEE (reference sequence). The CDR3 spells CASSLNAGPGYGYTF. CDR3 nucleotide sequence: TGTGCCAGCAGCTTGAACGCGGGACCCGGGTATGGCTACACCTTC. Drawing the rest from reference TRBV5-4 and TRBJ1-2, the complete variable domain is ETGVTQSPTHLIKTRGQQVTLRCSSQSGHNTVSWYQQALGQGPQFIFQYYREEENGRGNFPPRFSGLQFPNYSSELNVNALELDDSALYLCASSLNAGPGYGYTFGSGTRLTVV.

J is TRBJ2-3 and V is TRBV7-6; 8 bases are shared with TRBD1. V lost 5 bases and J lost 4; bases outside the gene matches: 2. Germline V lookup: CDR1 SGHVS, CDR2 FNYEAQ. There are 13 residues in the CDR3. This chain's CDR3 is CASSPGGPDTQYF. The CDR3 DNA reads TGTGCCAGCAGCCCAGGGGGCCCAGATACGCAGTATTTT.

The chain combines TRBV12-3 or TRBV12-4 with TRBJ1-2; tentatively, D is TRBD1 (6 bases). The CDR3 sequence is 13 residues long. V shed 1 base and J shed 6 bases, with 9 bases lying between them. CDR3 coding DNA: TGTGCCAGCAGTTTAGGGGGGCAGGATGGCTACACCTTC. It specifies CASSLGGQDGYTF.

This clone was observed a single time. This sequence joins TRBV7-9 and TRBJ1-6; D perhaps matches TRBD1 (5 bases). The germline V and J ends were trimmed by 4 bases and 7 bases, with 17 bases remaining between them. The length of the CDR3 is 16 residues. Germline values: CDR1 SEHNR, CDR2 FQNEAQ (reference sequence). CDR3 nucleotide sequence: TGTGCCAGCAGCTCCCGTGGAGGGACGGGAAATTCACCCCTCCACTTT. Translation: CASSSRGGTGNSPLHF.

This clone is medium-sized (0.01 to 0.1%). The gene calls are TRBV28 and TRBJ2-5; D gene uncertain. Trimming pared 6 bases from V and 3 bases from J, leaving 17 bases between. Germline-derived CDR1 and CDR2 are MDHEN and SYDVKM. The CDR3 has 15 residues. CDR3 DNA sequence: TGTGCCAGCAGCCACGGACGGAGAGAGAAAGAGACCCAGTACTTC. This translates into CASSHGRREKETQYF.

The chain carries TRBV2 and TRBJ2-3; D remains unclear. This CDR3 has 16 residues. Germline V lookup: CDR1 SNHLY, CDR2 FYNNEI. V was pared by 5 bases and J by 2 bases, with 17 bases between. CDR3 region: CASSPTVAAATDTQYF. As DNA, the CDR3 is TGTGCCAGCAGTCCTACGGTGGCGGCCGCCACAGATACGCAGTATTTT.